The T cell receptor beta chain under discussion was sequenced for a study of T cell changes during pregnancy in multiple sclerosis. Clones were read by immunoSEQ multiplex PCR, and TCRdb kept only the in-frame ones, dropping some. The table has tens of thousands of clones, about 90% seen once. This CDR3 is 13 amino acids long. V lost 5 bases to trimming and J lost 4 bases; unmatched junction nucleotides: 3. In germline, CDR1 is SEHNR, CDR2 FQNEAQ (reference sequence). Sequencing used CD4+ T cells from peripheral blood mononuclear cells, obtained after pregnancy. The sequence was collected from a female donor with multiple sclerosis, enrolled in a pregnancy study. V and J are TRBV7-9 and TRBJ1-1; 8 bases map to TRBD1. The CDR3 here is CASSPGQGTEAFF. The DNA of the CDR3 is TGTGCCAGCAGCCCTGGACAGGGCACTGAAGCTTTCTTT.